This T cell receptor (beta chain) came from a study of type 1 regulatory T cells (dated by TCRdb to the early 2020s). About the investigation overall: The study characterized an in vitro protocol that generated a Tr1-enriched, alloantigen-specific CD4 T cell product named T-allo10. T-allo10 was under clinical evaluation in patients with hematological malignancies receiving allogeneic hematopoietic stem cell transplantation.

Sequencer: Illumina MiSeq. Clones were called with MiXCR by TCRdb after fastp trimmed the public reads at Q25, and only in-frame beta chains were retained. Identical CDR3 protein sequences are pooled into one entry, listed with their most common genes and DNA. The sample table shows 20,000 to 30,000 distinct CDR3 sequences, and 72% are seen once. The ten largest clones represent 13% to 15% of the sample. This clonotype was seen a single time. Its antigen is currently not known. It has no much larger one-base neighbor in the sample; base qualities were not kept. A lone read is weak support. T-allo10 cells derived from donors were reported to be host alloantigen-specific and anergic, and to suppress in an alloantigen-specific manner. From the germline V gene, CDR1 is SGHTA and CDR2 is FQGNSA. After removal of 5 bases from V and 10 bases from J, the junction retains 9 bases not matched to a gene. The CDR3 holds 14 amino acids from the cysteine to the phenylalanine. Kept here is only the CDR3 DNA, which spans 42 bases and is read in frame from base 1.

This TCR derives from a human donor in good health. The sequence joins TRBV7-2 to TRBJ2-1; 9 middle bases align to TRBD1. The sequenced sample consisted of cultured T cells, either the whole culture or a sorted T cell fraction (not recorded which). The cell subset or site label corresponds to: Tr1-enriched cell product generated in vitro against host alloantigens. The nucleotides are TGTGCCAGCAGCACCACGGACAGGGGAGGGGAGCAGTTCTTC. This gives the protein CASSTTDRGGEQFF.